This record concerns one T cell receptor (beta chain) sequence. The CDR3 sequence is 13 residues long. V was cut by 5 bases and J by 0 bases, with 7 bases left in between. The data were taken from a study of blood T cell repertoires in COVID-19. Across the study: There were acute and convalescent COVID-19 samples, and they came from the United States, Italy and Spain. T cells, B-cell-depleted T cells, or PBMCs supplied cDNA or gDNA.

Authors' data handling: Amplification with reference gene primers provided the estimates of nucleated cell counts. Repertoires were generated with immunoSEQ multiplex PCR, while TCRdb's copy carries only in-frame clones and drops some. V, J and clone size are taken as reported in that table, and D and trimming were inferred from the DNA itself. The sample contains just over 150,000 clones, approximately 82% of which appear only once. The chain carries TRBV12-3 or TRBV12-4 and TRBJ2-5, with D possibly matching TRBD2 (5 bases). What was sequenced was peripheral blood. The source is a woman between 45 and 65 years old with acute or convalescent COVID-19. DNA for the CDR3: TGTGCCAGCAGTACGGACTACCAAGAGACCCAGTACTTC. Encoded protein: CASSTDYQETQYF.